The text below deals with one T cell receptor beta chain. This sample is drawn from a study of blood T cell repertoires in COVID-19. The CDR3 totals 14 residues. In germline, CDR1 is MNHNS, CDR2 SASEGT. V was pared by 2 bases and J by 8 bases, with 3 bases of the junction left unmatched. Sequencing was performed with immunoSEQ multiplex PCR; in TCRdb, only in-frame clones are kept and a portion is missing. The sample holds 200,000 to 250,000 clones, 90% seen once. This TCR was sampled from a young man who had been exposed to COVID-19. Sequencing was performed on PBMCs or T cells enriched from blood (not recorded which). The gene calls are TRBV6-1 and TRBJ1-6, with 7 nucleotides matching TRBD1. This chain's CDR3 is CASSERQGDSPLHF. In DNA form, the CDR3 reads TGTGCCAGCAGTGAACGACAGGGAGATTCACCCCTCCACTTT.